This TCR beta chain stems from a study of blood T cell dynamics during melanoma immunotherapy. Looking at the study overall: First-line therapy was either pembrolizumab or nivolumab with ipilimumab for metastatic melanoma. Whole-study findings and limits: Unlike progressors, later disease-control patients had W3 repertoires gaining clonality or diversity.

Germline CDR1 SGHNT, CDR2 YENEEA. The V end was cut by 5 bases, the J end by 0 bases, with 9 bases between. This CDR3 comprises 14 residues. DNA loading was fixed at about 360 ng for all bulk PBMC samples. TCRdb keeps only in-frame clones here, not all; method: immunoSEQ multiplex PCR. The table lists 10,000 or so clones, around 90% of them singletons. In regard to this clone: What it recognizes is unknown.

Time point given: pre-treatment baseline. The gene calls are TRBV11-3 and TRBJ2-3; D not resolved. The sequence came from a human donor with melanoma. The starting material was blood, obtained from a patient treated with checkpoint blockade. CDR3 bases: TGTGCCAGCAGCCCCGGCCCCAGCACAGATACGCAGTATTTT. Amino acid sequence: CASSPGPSTDTQYF. The full variable domain, its missing parts supplied by reference TRBV11-3 and TRBJ2-3, is EAGVVQSPRYKIIEKKQPVAFWCNPISGHNTLYWYLQNLGQGPELLIRYENEEAVDDSQLPKDRFSAERLKGVDSTLKIQPAELGDSAVYLCASSPGPSTDTQYFGPGTRLTVL.